These 9 T cell receptor beta chains originate from one sample sequenced in a study of blood T cells in healthy people across ages. Primed by a sample-barcoded 5' primer and a J-beta primer mix, a second PCR proceeded for 7 to 11 cycles. One entry per CDR3 protein, called by TCRdb with MiXCR from the 5' RACE reads. Here the sample spans over a million distinct CDR3 sequences, 20% to 25% being singletons. These records were also assigned to another study, of T cells of mothers and their children.

The sample consisted of blood. These receptors were collected from a girl under 10 years old in good health.

The V gene is TRBV6-5, the J gene TRBJ1-2; unclear D gene. There are 14 residues in the CDR3. Germline CDR1 reads MNHEY; CDR2 reads SVGAGI. Trimming shortened V by 0 bases and J by 1 base, and 6 bases separated the two germline ends. The CDR3 nucleotides read TGTGCCAGCAGTTACTCGCTGAGTAACTATGGCTACACCTTC. Its translation: CASSYSLSNYGYTF.

This chain joins TRBV4-1 and TRBJ2-5; 8 bases are a match to TRBD2. Germline CDR1 reads MGHRA; CDR2 reads YSYEKL. CDR3 length equals 16 residues. Unmatched junction bases numbered 8, after V lost 2 bases and J lost 3 bases. CDR3 residues: CASSQLLAGLEETQYF. The DNA for the CDR3 is TGCGCCAGCAGCCAACTTCTAGCGGGCCTAGAAGAGACCCAGTACTTC.

About this clonotype itself: Its ends do not fully match the called genes, so a read error is possible. V usage is TRBV7-2 and J usage is TRBJ2-5; D could derive from TRBD1 or TRBD2 (6 bases each). Per the germline V gene, CDR1 is SGHTA and CDR2 is FQGNSA. The CDR3 extends over 14 amino acids. As DNA, the CDR3 is TGTGCCAGCAGCTTGGTGACTAGGGGGTACGAGCAGCACTTC. It translates to CASSLVTRGYEQHF.

J is TRBJ1-2 and V is TRBV12-3 or TRBV12-4; perhaps TRBD1 as D (6 bases). Trimming left V 3 bases short and J 6 bases short, with 8 bases between. CDR3 size: 12 residues. CDR3 DNA: TGTGCCAGCAGTTTCGCAGGGGATGGCTACACCTTC. It codes for CASSFAGDGYTF.

This chain joins TRBV11-2 and TRBJ1-3, with a possible D match to TRBD1 (5 bases). This CDR3 is 14 amino acids long. Germline assignment: CDR1 SGHAT and CDR2 FQNNGV. The V end was cut by 5 bases, the J end by 2 bases, with 10 bases between. The CDR3 DNA sequence: TGTGCCAGCAGCCTGCAGGGACCTGGAAACACCATATATTTT. Its protein product is CASSLQGPGNTIYF. Full variable domain (remainder filled in from reference TRBV11-2 and TRBJ1-3): EAGVAQSPRYKIIEKRQSVAFWCNPISGHATLYWYQQILGQGPKLLIQFQNNGVVDDSQLPKDRFSAERLKGVDSTLKIQPAKLEDSAVYLCASSLQGPGNTIYFGEGSWLTVV.

This clonotype was counted between two and nine times. The gene calls are TRBV2 and TRBJ2-3; D is possibly TRBD1 (5 bases). The CDR3 extends over 15 amino acids. V was cut by 4 bases and J by 2 bases, with 13 bases left in between. Per the germline V gene, CDR1 is SNHLY and CDR2 is FYNNEI. The CDR3 here is CASSVTQVPTDTQYF. The CDR3 DNA follows: TGTGCCAGCAGTGTGACACAGGTCCCCACAGATACGCAGTATTTT.

This clonotype was detected a few times. The V call is TRBV4-3, the J call TRBJ2-7; TRBD1 matches 8 bases. The CDR3 covers 17 residues. In germline, CDR1 is LGHNA, CDR2 YSLEER. V was pared by 0 bases and J by 0 bases, with 7 bases of the junction left unmatched. This CDR3 is CASSQDPAGTGSYEQYF. CDR3 nucleotide sequence: TGCGCCAGCAGCCAAGACCCAGCCGGGACAGGCTCCTACGAGCAGTACTTC.

This clonotype was observed a handful of times. This chain links TRBV7-8 with TRBJ2-1; D perhaps matches TRBD1 (5 bases). CDR1 SGHVS and CDR2 FQNEAQ come from the germline V gene. The V and J ends lost 1 base and 3 bases respectively, with 10 bases between them. CDR3 length: 15 residues. CDR3 nucleotides: TGTGCCAGCAGCTTAGTAGGCGGACACTACAATGAGCAGTTCTTC. It translates to CASSLVGGHYNEQFF.

The V gene is TRBV20-1, the J gene TRBJ2-5; 12 bases line up with TRBD2. The DNA end is a closer match to TRBJ2-1, so the J assignment may be wrong. CDR3 size: 18 residues. From germline, CDR1 is DFQATT and CDR2 SNEGSKA (reference sequence). The CDR3 reads CSARDLAGGLRSVNEQFF. CDR3 nucleotide sequence: TGCAGTGCTAGAGATCTAGCGGGAGGGTTGAGGTCTGTGAATGAGCAGTTCTTC.